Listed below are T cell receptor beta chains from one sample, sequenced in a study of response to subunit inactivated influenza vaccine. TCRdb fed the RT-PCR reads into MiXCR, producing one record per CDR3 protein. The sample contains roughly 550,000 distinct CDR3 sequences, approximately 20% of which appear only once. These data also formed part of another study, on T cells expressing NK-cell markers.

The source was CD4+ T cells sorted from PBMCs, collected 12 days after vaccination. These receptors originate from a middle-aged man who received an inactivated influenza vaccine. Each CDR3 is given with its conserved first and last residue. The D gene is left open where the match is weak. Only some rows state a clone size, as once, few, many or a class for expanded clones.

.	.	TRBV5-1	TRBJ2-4	TGCGCCAGCAGCTTGGCCTCCCGGGGTAACATTCAGTACTTC	CASSLASRGNIQYF
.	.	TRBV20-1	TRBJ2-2	TGCGGTGCTAGTGACCCCCGGGGCGCCTCCGGGGAGCTGTTTTTT	CGASDPRGASGELFF
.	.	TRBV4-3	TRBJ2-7	TGCGCCAGCAGCCCCTTCGAGGGCGGACGGCAGTACTTC	CASSPFEGGRQYF
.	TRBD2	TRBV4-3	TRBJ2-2	TGCGCCAGCAGCCAAGATCCCTCTAGCGGGGGAATGGCCGGGGAGCTGTTTTTT	CASSQDPSSGGMAGELFF
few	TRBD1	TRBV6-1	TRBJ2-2	TGTGCCAGCAGGTTGGACAGGGGGCAAACCGGGGAGCTGTTTTTT	CASRLDRGQTGELFF
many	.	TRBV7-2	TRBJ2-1	TGTGCCAGCAGCTCCCCCCCGGGGGTCTACAATGAGCAGTTCTTC	CASSSPPGVYNEQFF
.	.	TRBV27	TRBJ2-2	TGTGCCAGCAGTTTAACATTCACCGGGGAGCTGTTTTTT	CASSLTFTGELFF
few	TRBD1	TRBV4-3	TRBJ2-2	TGCGCCAGCAGCCGCCTAGCATCGGGACAGGGGGCGGGCGGGGAGCTGTTTTTT	CASSRLASGQGAGGELFF
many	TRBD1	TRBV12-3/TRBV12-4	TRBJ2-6	TGTGCCAGTTCGACAGGGCACCACTCTGGGGCCAACGTCCTGACTTTC	CASSTGHHSGANVLTF
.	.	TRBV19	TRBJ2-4	TGTGCCAGTAGTTTGGGGTGGCGGGCCAAAAACATTCAGTACTTC	CASSLGWRAKNIQYF
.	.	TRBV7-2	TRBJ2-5	TGTGCCAGCAGCACCCGGACCGCCCGAGGGGAGACCCAGTACTTC	CASSTRTARGETQYF
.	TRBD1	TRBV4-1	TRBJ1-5	TGCGTCAGCAGCCAAGACGTGACAGGGCCTAGCAATCAGCCCCAGCATTTT	CVSSQDVTGPSNQPQHF
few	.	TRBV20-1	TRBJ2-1	TGCAGTGCTAGGGTTTCGAGCGGACGTTACAATGAGCAGTTCTTC	CSARVSSGRYNEQFF
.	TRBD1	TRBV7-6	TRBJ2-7	TGTGCCAGCAGCCTTTGGACAGGGAGCACCTACGAGCAGTACTTC	CASSLWTGSTYEQYF
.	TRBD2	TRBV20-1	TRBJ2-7	TGCAGTGCTGGAAAAGCGGGGGGCCGCTACGAGCAGTACTTC	CSAGKAGGRYEQYF
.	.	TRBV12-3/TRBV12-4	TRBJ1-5	TGTGCCAGCAGTTTAGCGCGGACCTCGGGTCAGCCCCAGCATTTT	CASSLARTSGQPQHF
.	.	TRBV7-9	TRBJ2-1	TGTGCCAGCAGCTTGGGGCAGGGCTACGATGAGCAGTTCTTC	CASSLGQGYDEQFF
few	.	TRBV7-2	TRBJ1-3	TGTGCCAGCAGCTTAGTGGTGGGGTCGGGAAACACCATATATTTT	CASSLVVGSGNTIYF
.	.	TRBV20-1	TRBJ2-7	TGCAGTGCTAGACCGACAGCTTCCTACGAGCAGTACTTC	CSARPTASYEQYF
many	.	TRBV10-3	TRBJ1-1	TGTGCCATCAGTGAATTGGGGACTGGGGCTTTCTTT	CAISELGTGAFF
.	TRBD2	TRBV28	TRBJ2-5	TGTGCCAGCAGTTTACTGATATCAACTAGCGGGAGAGGGGAATTCCAAGAGACCCAGTACTTC	CASSLLISTSGRGEFQETQYF
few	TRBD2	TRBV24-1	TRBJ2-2	TGTGCCACCGGGAGGGACGGGAACACCGGGGAGCTGTTTTTT	CATGRDGNTGELFF
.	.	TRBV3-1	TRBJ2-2	TGTGCCAGCAGCCAATCCGGCGGGGAGCTGTTTTTT	CASSQSGGELFF
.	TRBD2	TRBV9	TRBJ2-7	TGTGCCAGCAGCGTAGGGGTTAGCGGGAGCGAGCAGTACTTC	CASSVGVSGSEQYF
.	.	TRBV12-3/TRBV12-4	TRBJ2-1	TGTGCCAGCAGTTTCTCAGCGAGAGCTTACAATAAGCAGTTCTTC	CASSFSARAYNKQFF
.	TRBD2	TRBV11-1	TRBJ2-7	TGTGCCAGCAGAGGAGGAGCGGGGGTGACCTACGAGCAGTACTTC	CASRGGAGVTYEQYF
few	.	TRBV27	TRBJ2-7	TGTGCCAGCCGCGGGGGAGGGGGACCGACCTACGAGCAGTACTTC	CASRGGGGPTYEQYF
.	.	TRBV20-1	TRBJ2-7	TGCAGTGCTAGAGAGGCTACCTACGAGCAGTACTTC	CSAREATYEQYF
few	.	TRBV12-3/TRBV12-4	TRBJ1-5	TGTGCCAGCAGTTTCTATAGCAATCAGCCCCAGCATTTT	CASSFYSNQPQHF
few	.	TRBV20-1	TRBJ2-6	TGCAGTGCTAGAGTGGGTCCGGCCAACGTCCTGACTTTC	CSARVGPANVLTF
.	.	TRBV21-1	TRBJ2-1	TGTGCCAGCAGCAAAGGGAGACTAGCGGGGGTTCTGCAGTTCTTC	CASSKGRLAGVLQFF
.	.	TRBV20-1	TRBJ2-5	TGCAGTGCTACCATCGGGGTTGGGGAGACCCAGTACTTC	CSATIGVGETQYF
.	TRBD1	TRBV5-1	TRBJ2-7	TGCGCCAGCAGCCCCGGGACAGGGTATTTCGAGCAGTACTTC	CASSPGTGYFEQYF
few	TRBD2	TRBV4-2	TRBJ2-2	TGTGCCAGCAGCCACCTAGCGGGGGGGGTCACCGGGGAGCTGTTTTTT	CASSHLAGGVTGELFF
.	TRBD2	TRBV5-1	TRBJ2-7	TGCGCCAGCAGCTATACTAGCGGGGGATACTACGAGCAGTACTTC	CASSYTSGGYYEQYF
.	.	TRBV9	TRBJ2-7	TGTGCCAGCAGCCCCAAACACGCCGGGTACTACGAGCAGTACTTC	CASSPKHAGYYEQYF
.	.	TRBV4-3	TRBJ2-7	TGCGCCAGCAGCCAATTGTCAGGGAGCACCTACGAGCAGTACTTC	CASSQLSGSTYEQYF
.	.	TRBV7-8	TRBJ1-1	TGTGCCAGCAGCTCGGACTGGAACACTGAAGCTTTCTTT	CASSSDWNTEAFF
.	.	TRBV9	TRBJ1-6	TGTGCCAGCAGCGTGCAGGCAGTTAATTCACCCCTCCACTTT	CASSVQAVNSPLHF
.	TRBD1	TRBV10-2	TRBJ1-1	TGCGCCAGCAGTGTGGCCAGGGGGGCCCCTGGACCTGAAGCTTTCTTT	CASSVARGAPGPEAFF
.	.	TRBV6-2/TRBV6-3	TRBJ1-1	TGTGCCAGCAGTTATGGTGCGGGATCCACTGAAGCTTTCTTT	CASSYGAGSTEAFF
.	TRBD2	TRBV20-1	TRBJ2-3	TGCAGTGCTATGCCCCCGGGGCTAGCGGTGGCAGATACGCAGTATTTT	CSAMPPGLAVADTQYF
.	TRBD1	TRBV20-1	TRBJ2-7	TGCAGTGCTAGTACCCGGACAGGGGGATTCTACGAGCAGTACTTC	CSASTRTGGFYEQYF
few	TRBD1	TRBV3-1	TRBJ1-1	TGTGCCAGCTATCCTCAGGGGGCCACTGAAGCTTTCTTT	CASYPQGATEAFF
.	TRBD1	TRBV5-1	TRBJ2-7	TGCGCCAGCAGCCTAACCGGACAGGGTAACTACGAGCAGTACTTC	CASSLTGQGNYEQYF
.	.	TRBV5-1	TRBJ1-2	TGCGCCAGCAGCTTGGAACAGATAAGGATTTACACCTTC	CASSLEQIRIYTF
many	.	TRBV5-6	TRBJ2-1	TGTGCCAGCAATAGCTTTGATCGGTATGAGCAGTTCTTC	CASNSFDRYEQFF
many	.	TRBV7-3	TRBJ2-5	TGTGCCAGCAGCTTAAATAGCGGAGAGACCCAGTACTTC	CASSLNSGETQYF
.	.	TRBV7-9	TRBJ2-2	TGTGCCAGCAGCTTAGTAGCAGCCGGCACCGGGGAGCTGTTTTTT	CASSLVAAGTGELFF
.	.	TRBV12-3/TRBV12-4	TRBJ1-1	TGTGCCAGCAGTTCGTCTTTGGGGCAGGTGAACACTGAAGCTTTCTTT	CASSSSLGQVNTEAFF
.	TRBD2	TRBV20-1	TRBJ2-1	TGCAGTGCTAGGCGAACTGGGACTAGCGTGGAGCAGTTCTTC	CSARRTGTSVEQFF
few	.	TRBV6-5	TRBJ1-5	TGTGCCAGCAGTTACGGCGGGGGGTTGCACAATCAGCCCCAGCATTTT	CASSYGGGLHNQPQHF